This TCR beta chain stems from a study of metastatic and nonmetastatic thyroid tumors. Study details: Comparison of repertoires was carried out across blood and tumor or nodule tissue from malignant and benign thyroid patients. Points from the study as a whole: Compared with benign nodules, malignant thyroid tumors were reported to have significantly higher TCR beta diversity in both blood and tumor.

CDR1 is MDHEN, CDR2 SYDVKM, per germline. The ends were cut back, 3 bases at V and 0 bases at J, with 6 bases in the middle. The CDR3 loop spans 14 amino acids. Thyroid surgery had not been preceded by any treatment in any patient. TCRdb re-called the PCR reads via MiXCR. The sample has about 17,000 clones; roughly a quarter are singletons. This clone is medium-sized. Antigen unknown. The rearrangement uses TRBV28 and TRBJ1-3; no firm D call. This TCR came from a female donor with papillary thyroid cancer or a benign thyroid nodule (not recorded which). Some clones in this sample may be carry-over from other donors' samples. Sequenced sample: tumor tissue. The CDR3 DNA sequence: TGTGCCAGCAGTTTCCAAGGCTCTGGAAACACCATATATTTT. The encoded protein is CASSFQGSGNTIYF.